Included here is one T cell receptor (beta chain) sequence, with context. Its antigen has not been determined. The record has no base qualities; no much larger clone is one base away. The data are from a study of cytomegalovirus exposure and HLA in healthy donors (dated by TCRdb to between 2016 and 2019). Broadly, across the study: In an earlier analysis of under 600 of the donors, about 260 Gb of sequence data and some 100 million unique TCR beta sequences from about 190 million T cells were reported. The study was designed to test whether signatures of past pathogen exposure could be identified by cataloging public T cell receptors. Roughly 300 gigabases of sequencing data and around 80 million unique TCR sequences made up an early release that covered roughly 670 HLA-typed donors. To predict cytomegalovirus infection status, the study combined high-throughput TCR immunosequencing, statistical association of individual TCRs with disease status, and machine learning. An earlier analysis of some 600 of the donors applied high-throughput TCR beta sequencing to assess whether each TCR beta V gene segment acted as functional or pseudogenic. Of the roughly 400 genotyped donors, roughly 80% fell in the genetic ancestry cluster associated with self-reported Caucasian donors. Using immunosequencing, the study profiled T cell repertoires from fewer than 850 subjects and related those repertoires to cytomegalovirus serostatus. The later analysis used no new phenotypic data to find candidate immune exposures, relying instead on TCR beta sequences and their occurrence across donors. Alongside the repertoire data, information on donor age, sex, ethnicity and CMV serostatus was compiled. In a later analysis, previously published TCR beta repertoires from roughly 710 donors were re-analyzed and high-resolution HLA genotyping was added so that TCR occurrence patterns could be studied. Genome-wide SNP genotypes for about 60% of the roughly 700 donors were used in a later genetic analysis, which treated that subset as a discovery cohort. Several DR-DQ haplotypes were handled as single units for association and clustering, since linkage in the cohort was strong. A separate validation cohort of roughly 130 different subjects was used in addition to the roughly 700-subject first cohort. Across 398 genotyped donors of the cohort, an average of about 220,000 unique TCR beta nucleotide sequences per donor were sequenced, and 15% to 20% of those sequences were non-productive. Every repertoire in the discovery cohort had been generated on one and the same sequencing platform. The number of donors typed differed by locus, with about 629-630 for A, B, C, DRB1 and DQB1, around 520 for DQA1, over 600 for DPA1, and around 450 for DPB1. Class I and class II HLA loci were covered by the typing at four-digit resolution. What the authors observed across the whole study: Because HLA typing was unavailable for some donors at each locus, only the typed subset was used in association tests. A later analysis found that HLA-associated TCR beta chains were more clonally expanded and had lower generation probabilities than equally common non-associated chains. In a later genetic analysis, a missense DCLRE1C variant was associated with V-gene and J-gene trimming of TCR beta chains, and the association was replicated in an independent cohort. The presence/absence analyses assumed that sequencing depth was roughly uniform across donors, and that assumption may not be true. A cluster of highly shared sequence variants was judged likely to represent a technical artifact of the sequencing pipeline. A further reported finding was that TCR beta sequences accurately predicted the HLA-A and HLA-B alleles for most subjects in the first cohort. Some IMGT-functional V segments, including TRBV6-2 and TRBV6-3, could not be told apart with the 87-base-pair reads, so those segments were excluded. In a later analysis, the rate of TCR association differed among HLA loci, with DRB1 alleles having the most associated TCRs and HLA-C alleles having the fewest. An earlier analysis of approximately 590 of the donors showed that most TCR beta V segments appeared in productive rearrangements either about 90% or about 30% of the time, which broadly matched IMGT annotations. In vitro tests confirmed that three of the cytomegalovirus-associated TCR beta chains recognize cytomegalovirus antigens. In the study, roughly 160 TCR beta chains were listed as associated with cytomegalovirus. For the cohort, immune exposure information was limited to CMV serostatus. In a later analysis, most CMV-associated TCR beta chains were found to appear HLA-restricted, with HLA associations seemingly driven largely by CMV exposure. When HLA alleles, especially DR and DQ, strongly co-occurred, attributing TCR associations to individual alleles was difficult. It was suggested by the authors that the approach could potentially be generalized to other disease states and immunological phenotypes. Only TCR beta chains were sequenced in this cohort, and the absence of alpha or paired-chain data limited detectable features. Cytomegalovirus status was reported to be diagnosed by the classifier with high specificity and sensitivity in both the original and validation cohorts. In a later genetic analysis, fewer N-insertions in productive TCRs were reported among donors in an Asian-associated ancestry cluster than the roughly 700-donor mean. Correlated functional status among segregating V segments might be attributable to linkage disequilibrium, but an unknown experimental factor could not be ruled out. Specific HLA alleles were associated with over 15,000 TCR beta sequences at a false discovery rate of 0.05 in a later analysis. While some public TCRs were present in many individuals, most TCR sequences turned up only very rarely across donors. The earlier analysis of 587 of the donors excluded seventeen rarely observed V segments, including chromosome 9 orphons, because counts were too low. A later analysis reported that several top co-occurrence clusters appeared linked to parvovirus B19, influenza, CMV and Epstein-Barr virus.

As encoded in the germline V gene, CDR1 is SGHDT while CDR2 is YYEEEE. The CDR3 starts with the cysteine, ends with the phenylalanine, and has 13 residues. Just the 39-base CDR3 DNA is kept, in frame starting at base 1. The V end gives up 5 bases and the J end 10 bases, leaving 5 bases in the junction not matched to a gene. The method was the immunoSEQ multiplex PCR assay. The multiplex PCR relied on a mix of 60 forward primers for TCR Vbeta segments and 13 reverse primers for TCR Jbeta segments. The CDR3 region of rearranged TCR beta genes was amplified from genomic DNA with a multiplex PCR assay. On the Illumina HiSeq System, the amplified TCR beta libraries were sequenced as 87-base-pair reads. The authors' pipeline ran thus. In a later analysis, tens of millions of unique TCR beta chains were counted across the roughly 610 repertoires, and roughly 11 million of these chains were shared by at least two donors. A nearest-neighbor algorithm error-corrected the raw reads and collapsed the reads into unique sequences, merging closely related sequences to remove PCR and sequencing errors. CDR3 sequences were aligned to IMGT reference sequences to assign V, D and J gene segments. For a sequence to be retained, at least a six-nucleotide match to both a V gene segment and a J gene segment was required. Rearrangements were called productive when the CDR3 lacked stop codons and stayed in frame with V and J; all others were non-productive. CDR3 was defined according to IMGT convention as the region running from the second conserved V-encoded cysteine to the conserved J-encoded phenylalanine. Sequences without an unambiguous match to a single V gene segment were excluded from the earlier analysis of about 630 of the donors. An earlier analysis of a few hundred of the donors called V segments functional above 56.7% productive rearrangements and segregating when the between-donor standard deviation exceeded 5%. A statistical classification framework was built for diagnosing cytomegalovirus status from the catalog of TCR beta chain sequences. A later analysis assigned V and J genes by comparing TCR nucleotide sequences with IMGT/GENE-DB human TR gene sequences. The TCRdist pipeline was used in a later analysis to assign CDR3 sequences and most-parsimonious VDJ recombination scenarios. A later analysis defined each TCR beta chain by its CDR3 amino acid sequence plus V-gene family, and excluded reads lacking a unique V-gene family. As a way to deal with suspected cross-contamination and a sequencing artifact, a later analysis dropped 592 nucleotide sequences that were highly shared and had low generation probability. For each public chain, a later analysis derived a clonal expansion index from normalized ranks of inferred template counts within each repertoire. A later analysis computed generation probabilities with a VDJ recombination model fitted to out-of-frame rearrangements, and checked the results against IGoR. In a later analysis, hypergeometric tests were used to score TCR-TCR, TCR-HLA and TCR-CMV co-occurrence, with a repertoire-size bias correction applied to TCR pairs. In a later analysis, false discovery rates were estimated by permuting HLA or CMV assignments 20 times. A later analysis grouped co-occurring TCRs with DBSCAN, adding TCRdist sequence similarity when clustering within HLA-allele-positive subsets. Co-occurrence clustering excluded repertoires with fewer than 30,000 or more than 120,000 public chains, plus five with anomalous nucleotide sharing. This is the immuneACCESS table as TCRdb keeps it, with only in-frame sequences that have V and J called. A part of the clones is gone; compared with another copy, unresolved V genes explain less than half, and the rest is unexplained. From that table come the V and J calls and clone size; the DNA was used to work out D and trimming. The sample records 100,000 or so clones, roughly 15% of which are singletons. The ten largest clones add up to more than 0.8% of the sample.

The cohort comprised 710 or so healthy bone marrow donors. All cohort members were sampled while nominally healthy, although unrecorded immune exposures were likely present. The donor tested CMV seronegative, placing the donor among the 350 to 400 seronegative members of the cohort. Each donor provided a peripheral blood sample, and peripheral blood mononuclear cells were used for TCR beta sequencing. The Qiagen DNeasy Blood Extraction Kit was used to extract genomic DNA from the blood cell samples. The sequence is built from TRBV5-6 and TRBJ2-4, with 11 bases in between that match TRBD1. The material sequenced was PBMCs. The TCR was taken from a female donor in good health and CMV-seronegative. The CDR3 here reads CASRWTGGNIQYF. The DNA sequence is as follows: TGTGCCAGCAGGTGGACAGGGGGCAATATTCAGTACTTC. The CDR3, completed at both ends by the reference TRBV5-6 and TRBJ2-4 genes, gives the full variable domain DAGVTQSPTHLIKTRGQQVTLRCSPKSGHDTVSWYQQALGQGPQFIFQYYEEEERQRGNFPDRFSGHQFPNYSSELNVNALLLGDSALYLCASRWTGGNIQYFGAGTRLSVL.